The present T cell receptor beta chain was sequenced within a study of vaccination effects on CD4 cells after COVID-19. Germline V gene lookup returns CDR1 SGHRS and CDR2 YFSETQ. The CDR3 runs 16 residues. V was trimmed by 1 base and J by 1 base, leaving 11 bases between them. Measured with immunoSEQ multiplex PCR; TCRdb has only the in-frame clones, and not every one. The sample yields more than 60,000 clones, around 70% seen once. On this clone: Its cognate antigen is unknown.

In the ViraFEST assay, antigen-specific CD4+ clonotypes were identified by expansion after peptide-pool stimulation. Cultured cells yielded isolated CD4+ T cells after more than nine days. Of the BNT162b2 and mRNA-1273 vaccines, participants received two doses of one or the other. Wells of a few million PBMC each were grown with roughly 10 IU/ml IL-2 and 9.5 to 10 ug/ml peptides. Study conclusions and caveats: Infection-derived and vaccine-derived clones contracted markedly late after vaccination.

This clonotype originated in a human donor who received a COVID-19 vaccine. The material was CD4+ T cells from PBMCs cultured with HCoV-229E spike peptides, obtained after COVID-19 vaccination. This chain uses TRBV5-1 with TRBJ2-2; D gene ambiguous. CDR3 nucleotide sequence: TGCGCCAGCAGCTTGATGGGCCAGGTGAACACCGGGGAGCTGTTTTTT. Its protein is CASSLMGQVNTGELFF.